The sequence of this TCR beta chain was determined in a study of CD8 T cells in Susac syndrome. Looking at the study overall: Intravenous immunoglobulin alone or corticosteroids were being given to patients with Susac syndrome at blood draw, unless they were therapy-naive.

The CDR3 totals 15 residues. Germline assignment: CDR1 DFQATT and CDR2 SNEGSKA (reference sequence). The V gene lost 0 bases and the J gene lost 5 bases, with 13 bases spanning the gap. Random hexamers were used to reverse transcribe the RNA input (about 0.45 to 1 ug). An immunoSEQ multiplex PCR amplified TCR beta CDR3 over 54 Vbeta and 13 Jbeta. TCRdb reprocessed the immunoSEQ multiplex PCR reads with MiXCR, giving one entry per CDR3 protein. The table lists about 120,000 distinct CDR3 sequences, around 94% of them singletons. This clonotype was counted a single time. The sequencing sample was made of CD8+ T cells from PBMCs. The TCR sequence derives from a human donor with Susac syndrome. The chain employs TRBV20-1 and TRBJ1-4; D not certain. The CDR3 DNA reads as TGCAGTGCTAGAGATAGCCACGACCTGAATGAAAAACTGTTTTTT. This codes for CSARDSHDLNEKLFF.